This TCR beta chain was recovered during a study of blood T cell repertoires in COVID-19. Study background: Researchers got acute and convalescent COVID-19 samples from the United States, Italy and Spain.

This CDR3 comprises 15 residues. Germline V gives CDR1 SGHRS, CDR2 YFSETQ. V was shortened by 4 bases and J by 2 bases, with 15 bases between the two germline ends. As originally analysed: Amplification of reference gene primers provided the estimated nucleated cell counts. This table comes from immunoSEQ multiplex PCR, and its TCRdb copy is limited to in-frame clones, with some not included. V and J calls and clone size are copied from that table; D and trimming were computed from the DNA. Of roughly 140,000 clones listed, roughly 86% are singletons. The clonotype comes from a human donor in a cohort sampled during active COVID-19. The sequenced sample consisted of peripheral blood. V usage is TRBV5-1 and J usage is TRBJ1-1; weak D call: TRBD1 (5 bases). The CDR3 bases are TGCGCCAGCAGCCCGGGGGGGACGGTTAACACTGAAGCTTTCTTT. This encodes CASSPGGTVNTEAFF.